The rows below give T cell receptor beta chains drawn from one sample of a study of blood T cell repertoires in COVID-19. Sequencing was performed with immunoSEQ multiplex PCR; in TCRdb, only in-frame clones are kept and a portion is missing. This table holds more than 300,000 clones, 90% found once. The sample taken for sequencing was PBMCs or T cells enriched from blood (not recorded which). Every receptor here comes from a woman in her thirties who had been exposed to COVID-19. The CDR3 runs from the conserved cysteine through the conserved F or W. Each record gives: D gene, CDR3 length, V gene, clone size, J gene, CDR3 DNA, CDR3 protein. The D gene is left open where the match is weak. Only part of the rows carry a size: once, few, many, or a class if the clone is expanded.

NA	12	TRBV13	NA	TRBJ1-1	TGTGCCAGCAGCGGAGGGTCCACTGAAGCTTTCTTT	CASSGGSTEAFF
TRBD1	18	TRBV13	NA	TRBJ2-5	TGTGCCAGCAGCGGACGGACAGGGGGCGCGCGGGATGAGGAGACCCAGTACTTC	CASSGRTGGARDEETQYF
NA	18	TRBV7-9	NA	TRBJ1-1	TGTGCCAGCAGCTCGGGGCAGTTTAAGGGGAGGAGGAACACTGAAGCTTTCTTT	CASSSGQFKGRRNTEAFF
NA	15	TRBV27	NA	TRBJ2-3	TGTGCCAGCAGCCTGACAGGCCTCCGCACAGATACGCAGTATTTT	CASSLTGLRTDTQYF
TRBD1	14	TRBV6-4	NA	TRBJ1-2	TGTGCCAGCAGCGGACAGGGGGCCGGGGGAGGCTACACCTTC	CASSGQGAGGGYTF
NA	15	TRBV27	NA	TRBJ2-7	TGTGCCAGCAGTGCAGAGTGGGGGCTATCTTACGAGCAGTACTTC	CASSAEWGLSYEQYF
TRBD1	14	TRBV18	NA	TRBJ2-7	TGTGCCAGCTCACTCCGGGACAGGGGTGGCGAGCAGTACTTC	CASSLRDRGGEQYF
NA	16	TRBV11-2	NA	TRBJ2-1	TGTGCCAGCAGCTTAGTTGGCAGGGGGGTTAAGGATGAGCAGTTCTTC	CASSLVGRGVKDEQFF
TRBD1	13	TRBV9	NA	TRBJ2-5	TGTGCCAGCAGCGTGACAGGGCAAGAGACCCAGTACTTC	CASSVTGQETQYF
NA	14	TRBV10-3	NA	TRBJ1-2	TGTGCCATCAGCCCATTTGGACAAAACTATGGCTACACCTTC	CAISPFGQNYGYTF
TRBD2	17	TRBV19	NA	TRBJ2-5	TGTGCCAGTAGTCGGCTAGCGGGGGGACGAACTCAAGAGACCCAGTACTTC	CASSRLAGGRTQETQYF
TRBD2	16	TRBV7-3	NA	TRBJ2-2	TGTGCCAGCAGCTTCGGGACTAGCGGGGGGCACGGGGAGCTGTTTTTT	CASSFGTSGGHGELFF
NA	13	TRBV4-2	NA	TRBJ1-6	TGTGCCAGCAGCCAAGAGAACGAGTCACCCCTCCACTTT	CASSQENESPLHF
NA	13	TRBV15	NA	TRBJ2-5	TGTGCCACCAGCAGAGGGTCGGGTGAGACCCAGTACTTC	CATSRGSGETQYF
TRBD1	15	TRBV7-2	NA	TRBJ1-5	TGTGCCAGCAGCCCAGGACAGGGGGCGCATCAGCCCCAGCATTTT	CASSPGQGAHQPQHF
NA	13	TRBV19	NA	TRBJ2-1	TGTGCCAGTACCGACTCCTCCTACAATGAGCAGTTCTTC	CASTDSSYNEQFF
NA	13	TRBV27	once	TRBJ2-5	TGTGCCAGCAGTTGGCGCGGCCGTGAGACCCAGTACTTC	CASSWRGRETQYF
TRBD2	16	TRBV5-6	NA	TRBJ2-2	TGTGCCAGCAGCCTCGGGACTAGCGGGTACACCGGGGAGCTGTTTTTT	CASSLGTSGYTGELFF
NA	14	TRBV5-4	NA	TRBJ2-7	TGTGCCAGCAGCGTGGACTCCCTCTCCTACGAGCAGTACTTC	CASSVDSLSYEQYF
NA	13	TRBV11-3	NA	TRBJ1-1	TGTGCCAGCAGCTTGGGGGGGAACACTGAAGCTTTCTTT	CASSLGGNTEAFF
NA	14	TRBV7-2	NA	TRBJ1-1	TGTGCCAGCAGCTTTGACAGGCTAGGCACTGAAGCTTTCTTT	CASSFDRLGTEAFF
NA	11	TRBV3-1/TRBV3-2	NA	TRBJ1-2	TGTGCCACGAAGGACTCGAGCGACTACACCTTC	CATKDSSDYTF
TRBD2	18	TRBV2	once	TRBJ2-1	TGTGCCAGCACAATATCCGGGACTAGAGAGTTTTTGACAAATGAGCAGTTCTTC	CASTISGTREFLTNEQFF
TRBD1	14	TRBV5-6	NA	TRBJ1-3	TGTGCCAGCAGCTACACAGGGGGAAAAAGCACCATATATTTT	CASSYTGGKSTIYF
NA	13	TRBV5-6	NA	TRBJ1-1	TGTGCCAGCAGCCCCGACATGAACACTGAAGCTTTCTTT	CASSPDMNTEAFF
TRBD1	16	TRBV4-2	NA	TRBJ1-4	TGTGCCAGCAGCCAGGCTCAGGGGGGTACTAATGAAAAACTGTTTTTT	CASSQAQGGTNEKLFF
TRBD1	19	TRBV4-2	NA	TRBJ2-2	TGTGCCAGCAGCCAAGTACCTCGCAGACAGGGGGCGCCGACCGGGGAGCTGTTTTTT	CASSQVPRRQGAPTGELFF
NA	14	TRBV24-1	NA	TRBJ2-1	TGTGCCACCAGTGATTTCATACAGGGTCATGAGCAGTTCTTC	CATSDFIQGHEQFF
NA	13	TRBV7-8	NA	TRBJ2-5	TGTGCCAGCAGCCGCGCAGGACAAGAGACCCAGTACTTC	CASSRAGQETQYF
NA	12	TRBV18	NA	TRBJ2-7	TGTGCCAGCTCACCATCGGTCCACGAGCAGTACTTC	CASSPSVHEQYF
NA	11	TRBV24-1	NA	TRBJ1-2	TGTGCCACCAGTGATGGTACAGGCTACACCTTC	CATSDGTGYTF
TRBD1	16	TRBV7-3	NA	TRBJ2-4	TGTGCCAGCAGCTCCACAGGGGGCGCAGACAAAAACATTCAGTACTTC	CASSSTGGADKNIQYF
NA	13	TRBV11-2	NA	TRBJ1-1	TGTGCCAGCAGTTACGAGCGAGGCACTGAAGCTTTCTTT	CASSYERGTEAFF
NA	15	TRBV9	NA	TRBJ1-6	TGTGCCAGCACCCGAGAGGGATTGGGTAATTCACCCCTCCACTTT	CASTREGLGNSPLHF
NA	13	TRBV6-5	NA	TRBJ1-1	NA	CASSTSSATEAFF
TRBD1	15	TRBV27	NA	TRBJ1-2	TGTGCCAGCAGAAAGGGACAGGGGGTATACTATGGCTACACCTTC	CASRKGQGVYYGYTF
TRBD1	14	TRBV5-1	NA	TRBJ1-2	TGCGCCAGCACCCCGAACAGGGGAACCTATGGCTACACCTTC	CASTPNRGTYGYTF
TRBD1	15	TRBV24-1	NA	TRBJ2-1	TGTGCCACCAGCCCCACAGGGGACCCAAACAATGAGCAGTTCTTC	CATSPTGDPNNEQFF
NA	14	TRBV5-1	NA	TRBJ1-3	TGCGCCAGCAGGAGCGCCATATCTGGAAACACCATATATTTT	CASRSAISGNTIYF
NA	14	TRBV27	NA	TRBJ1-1	TGTGCCAGCAGTATCGAAGGGGTGCGGAGTGAAGCTTTCTTT	CASSIEGVRSEAFF
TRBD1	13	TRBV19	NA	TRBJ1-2	TGTGCCAGCGGGGACAGGGGCCTATTTGGCTACACCTTC	CASGDRGLFGYTF
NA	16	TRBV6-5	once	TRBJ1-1	TGTGCCAGCAGTTACAGGTCGGTGGGGGGATACACTGAAGCTTTCTTT	CASSYRSVGGYTEAFF
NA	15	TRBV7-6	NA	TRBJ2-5	TGTGCCAGCAGCCCCCACACAGGATCAGCAGAGACCCAGTACTTC	CASSPHTGSAETQYF
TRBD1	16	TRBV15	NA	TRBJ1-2	TGTGCCACCAGCAGAGAATCGACAGGGACCCACGGCGGCTACACCTTC	CATSRESTGTHGGYTF
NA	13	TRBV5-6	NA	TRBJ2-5	TGTGCCAGCAGCTTGGTTAGCCAAGAGACCCAGTACTTC	CASSLVSQETQYF
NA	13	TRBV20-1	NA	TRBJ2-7	TGCAGTGCTAGTTTCAGGGGTCTCTACGAGCAGTACTTC	CSASFRGLYEQYF
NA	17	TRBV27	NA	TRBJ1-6	TGTGCCAGCAGCCTTCAGGAAACACAGGGAAGGAATTCACCCCTCCACTTT	CASSLQETQGRNSPLHF
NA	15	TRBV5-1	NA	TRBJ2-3	TGCGCCAGCAGCTTGGCGACGACAGCGACAGATACGCAGTATTTT	CASSLATTATDTQYF
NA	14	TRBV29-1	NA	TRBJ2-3	TGCAGCGCCGATCTGGGCGGGGGCCCAGATACGCAGTATTTT	CSADLGGGPDTQYF